The 21 T cell receptor beta chains below all came from one sample that was sequenced in a study of identical twins. TCRdb re-called the 5' RACE reads through MiXCR, storing one row per CDR3 protein. The sample consists of 500,000 to 550,000 distinct CDR3 sequences, about 20% of them appearing once. These data were likewise used in another study, on yellow fever vaccine responses in identical twins.

The sequenced sample was CD4+ T cells sorted from blood. The receptor set was obtained from a woman younger than 30 in good health.

This chain uses TRBV12-3 or TRBV12-4 with TRBJ2-3; D gene uncertain. Trimming cost V 7 bases and J 11 bases, with 13 bases left between them. This CDR3 comprises 11 residues. The DNA of the CDR3 is TGTGCCAGCACCTTCGGGCAGGTGCAGTATTTT. As protein: CASTFGQVQYF.

This clonotype showed up just a few times. The V and J genes are TRBV6-1 and TRBJ2-1, with 11 bases matching TRBD2. Per the germline V gene, CDR1 is MNHNS and CDR2 is SASEGT. The CDR3 covers 16 residues. V was pared by 8 bases and J by 4 bases, with 10 bases of the junction left unmatched. CDR3 sequence reads: CASASSGRSIYNEQFF. The DNA for the CDR3 is TGTGCCAGCGCATCTAGCGGGAGGTCTATATACAATGAGCAGTTCTTC.

This clonotype was observed a handful of times. The genes are TRBV7-2 and TRBJ2-1; 7 nucleotides agree with TRBD2. Trimming took 4 bases from V and 0 from J; bases not matched to a gene: 6. This CDR3 is 16 amino acids long. From germline, CDR1 is SGHTA and CDR2 FQGNSA. CDR3 in amino acids: CASSSWGGSSYNEQFF. DNA of the CDR3: TGTGCCAGCAGCTCATGGGGGGGGAGCTCCTACAATGAGCAGTTCTTC.

The chain uses TRBV3-1 and TRBJ2-4; D ambiguous. The CDR3 covers 15 residues. CDR1 LGHDT and CDR2 YNNKEL come from the germline V gene (reference sequence). Deletions cut 2 bases from V and 5 bases from J, with 13 bases between. As DNA, the CDR3 is TGTGCCAGCAGCCAAACAAGGAATGGGCAAAACATTCAGTACTTC. Translating gives CASSQTRNGQNIQYF.

This clonotype was counted a few times. The chain uses TRBV20-1 and TRBJ2-2; the match to TRBD2 covers 7 bases. The CDR3 loop spans 15 amino acids. The V gene end was trimmed by 1 base and the J gene end by 2 bases; junction bases not matched to a gene: 4. CDR1 is DFQATT, CDR2 SNEGSKA, per germline (reference sequence). CDR3 region: CSARVLAANTGELFF. CDR3 coding DNA: TGCAGTGCTAGAGTCCTAGCGGCAAACACCGGGGAGCTGTTTTTT.

The chain joins TRBV18 to TRBJ1-1, with D unresolved. The V end lost 4 bases, the J end lost 1 base, and 7 bases lay between the germline ends. Looked up from germline, CDR1 is KGHSH and CDR2 is LQKENI. This CDR3 has 13 residues. CDR3 sequence: CASSQNENTEAFF. Here the CDR3 DNA reads TGTGCCAGCTCACAAAACGAGAACACTGAAGCTTTCTTT.

There are a few counts of this clonotype. This sequence joins TRBV7-8 and TRBJ1-1; tentative D call: TRBD1 (5 bases). V was shortened by 5 bases and J by 7 bases, with 17 bases between the two germline ends. The CDR3 sequence is 14 residues long. CDR1 is SGHVS and CDR2 is FQNEAQ in the germline V gene. CDR3 DNA sequence: TGTGCCAGCAGCCCGCAACCGGGACGTTTTGAAGCTTTCTTT. This codes for CASSPQPGRFEAFF.

The chain combines TRBV5-1 with TRBJ2-1; the match to TRBD2 covers 9 bases. The germline gives CDR1 SGHRS, CDR2 YFSETQ. V gave up 5 bases and J gave up 3 bases; unmatched junction bases: 9. The CDR3 is 16 amino acids. CDR3 sequence (DNA): TGCGCCAGCAGTCGACGGGGCGGGGGGGACTACAATGAGCAGTTCTTC. Amino acids: CASSRRGGGDYNEQFF.

The rearrangement uses TRBV20-1 and TRBJ2-7; D assignment may be TRBD1 or TRBD2 (5 bases each). The V gene's germline CDR1 is DFQATT and CDR2 SNEGSKA (reference sequence). The CDR3 length is 14 residues. Trimming took 0 bases from V and 2 from J, leaving 11 bases between them. The chain's CDR3 is CSARDKGRPYEQYF. CDR3 coding DNA: TGCAGTGCTAGAGATAAGGGACGCCCCTACGAGCAGTACTTC.

This clonotype appeared a few times. The chain joins TRBV10-3 to TRBJ1-1; the D gene is possibly TRBD1 (6 bases). This CDR3 region has 12 residues. Trimming cost V 4 bases and J 3 bases, with 6 bases left between them. CDR1 and CDR2 (germline): ENHRY, SYGVKD. The CDR3 spells CAISGGHTEAFF. In nucleotides, the CDR3 is TGTGCCATCAGTGGGGGGCACACTGAAGCTTTCTTT.

This rearrangement joins TRBV20-1 to TRBJ2-1, with TRBD2 identical over 8 bases. Per the germline V gene, CDR1 is DFQATT and CDR2 is SNEGSKA (reference sequence). This CDR3 has 16 residues. Germline trimming cut 0 bases from V and 4 bases from J; bases unmatched to any gene: 8. In DNA, the CDR3 is TGCAGTGCTAGAGATAGAGGCGGGGGGTTATACAATGAGCAGTTCTTC. Amino acids: CSARDRGGGLYNEQFF.

This clonotype was seen many times. This sequence joins TRBV12-3 or TRBV12-4 and TRBJ1-3, with TRBD1 matching 7 bases. After removal of 4 bases from V and 4 bases from J, the junction contained 4 bases not matched to a gene. The CDR3 runs 14 residues. CDR3 sequence reads: CASSSRTGGNTIYF. CDR3 DNA: TGTGCCAGCAGTTCCCGGACAGGCGGAAACACCATATATTTT.

This clonotype was recorded a few times. The chain is built from TRBV27 and TRBJ2-7; the match to TRBD1 covers 9 bases. CDR1 is MNHEY and CDR2 is SMNVEV in the germline V gene (reference sequence). There are 14 residues in the CDR3. With 2 bases clipped from V and 3 bases from J, the junction kept 2 bases outside the gene matches. In nucleotides, the CDR3 is TGTGCCAGCAGTTTAACAGGGGGCTACTACGAGCAGTACTTC. The encoded protein is CASSLTGGYYEQYF.

V is TRBV9 and J is TRBJ1-2; 9 positions agree with TRBD1. Trimming removed 3 bases from V and 6 bases from J; junction bases left unmatched: 6. Germline CDR1 is SGDLS and CDR2 is YYNGEE. There are 14 residues in the CDR3. The CDR3 coding sequence is TGTGCCAGCAGCGCGAGGGGGACAGGGAATGGCTACACCTTC. This sequence encodes CASSARGTGNGYTF.

This clonotype was recorded a few times. This chain joins TRBV27 and TRBJ1-1; a weak D match, TRBD1 (5 bases). Germline CDR1 is MNHEY and CDR2 is SMNVEV (reference sequence). The CDR3 consists of 15 residues. Trimming shortened V by 6 bases and J by 1 base, and 15 bases separated the two germline ends. The CDR3 sequence: CASSLLRDQNTEAFF. Written as DNA, the CDR3 is TGTGCCAGCAGCTTACTCCGGGACCAGAACACTGAAGCTTTCTTT.

The sample holds a few counts of this clonotype. J is TRBJ2-2 and V is TRBV4-1, with 10 bases identical to TRBD2. With V trimmed by 3 bases and J by 1 base, 5 bases remained unmatched. This CDR3 has 17 residues. Germline CDR1 reads MGHRA; CDR2 reads YSYEKL. CDR3 in amino acids: CASSQPLAGLNTGELFF. The DNA for the CDR3 is TGCGCCAGCAGCCAGCCACTAGCGGGGTTGAACACCGGGGAGCTGTTTTTT.

This rearrangement joins TRBV4-1 to TRBJ2-5; D may correspond to TRBD1 or TRBD2 (5 bases each). V gave up 3 bases and J gave up 2 bases, with 16 bases separating them. Germline V CDR1 and CDR2: MGHRA, YSYEKL. There are 16 residues in the CDR3. The CDR3 sequence is CASSQMGRTLQETQYF. For the CDR3, the DNA is TGCGCCAGCAGCCAGATGGGACGGACCCTACAAGAGACCCAGTACTTC.

This chain connects TRBV3-1 to TRBJ2-3; 10 nucleotides align to TRBD2. In germline, CDR1 is LGHDT, CDR2 YNNKEL (reference sequence). The CDR3 covers 12 residues. The trim removed 4 bases at V and 12 bases at J, leaving 4 bases unmatched. The CDR3 nucleotides read TGTGCCAGCAGCCCGGTAGCGGGAGGCCAGTATTTT. Amino acids: CASSPVAGGQYF.

The chain joins TRBV5-6 to TRBJ1-2; 8 positions match TRBD1. V lost 4 bases, J lost 2 bases, and 13 bases stayed unmatched. The CDR3 extends over 17 amino acids. The germline V gene encodes CDR1 SGHDT and CDR2 YYEEEE. The CDR3 region has the DNA TGTGCCAGCAGCCCCCGAAACCCGGGGACAGGCAACTATGGCTACACCTTC. This gives the protein CASSPRNPGTGNYGYTF.

This clonotype was counted only a few times. The genes are TRBV27 and TRBJ2-7; TRBD2 matches at 9 bases. The length of the CDR3 is 14 residues. The J segment lost 2 bases and the V segment lost 5 bases, leaving 4 bases of the junction unmatched. Germline V lookup: CDR1 MNHEY, CDR2 SMNVEV (reference sequence). CDR3 region: CASSRLAETYEQYF. The CDR3 DNA reads as TGTGCCAGCAGTAGACTAGCGGAAACCTACGAGCAGTACTTC.

The CDR3 DNA reads TGTGCCAGCAGCCGCCGAGGGACTAGCTACGAGCAGTACTTC. Residues: CASSRRGTSYEQYF. This sequence joins TRBV7-9 and TRBJ2-7; TRBD2 aligns across 8 bases. CDR1 and CDR2 from the germline V gene are SEHNR and FQNEAQ (reference sequence). The CDR3 length is 14 residues. V was pared by 5 bases and J by 3 bases, with 6 bases of the junction left unmatched.